This T cell receptor (beta chain) came from a study of blood T cell repertoires in COVID-19. Across the study: Donors in the United States, Italy and Spain gave samples during acute or convalescent COVID-19. Sample material is recorded as cDNA or gDNA derived from T cells, B-cell-depleted T cells, or PBMCs.

The CDR3 is made up of 14 amino acids. The germline V gene has CDR1 LNHDA and CDR2 SQIVND (reference sequence). V gave up 5 bases and J gave up 6 bases; unmatched junction bases: 9. This clone was seen just once. Per the original data handling: Reference gene primer amplification yielded estimated nucleated cell counts. The table came from immunoSEQ multiplex PCR; TCRdb's copy has only in-frame clones and leaves some out. That table supplies the V and J calls and clone size; D and trimming were determined from the DNA. The table lists 380,000 or so clones, 81% of them singletons. The receptor was isolated from a human donor with acute or convalescent COVID-19. The donor label of this sample is uncertain. The J gene is TRBJ1-2, the V gene TRBV19; 7 bases fit TRBD1. The sample comprised peripheral blood. The CDR3 bases are TGTGCCAGTAGTGCTACAGGGGAACGGGATGGCTACACCTTC. Protein: CASSATGERDGYTF. Supplemented by reference TRBV19 and TRBJ1-2, the full variable domain reads DGGITQSPKYLFRKEGQNVTLSCEQNLNHDAMYWYRQDPGQGLRLIYYSQIVNDFQKGDIAEGYSVSREKKESFPLTVTSAQKNPTAFYLCASSATGERDGYTFGSGTRLTVV.